This record looks at one T cell receptor beta chain sequence and its context. TCRdb fed the reads into MiXCR, producing one record per CDR3 protein. Of roughly 500,000 distinct CDR3 sequences in the sample, 16% were seen once. This sample was taken from a study of T cell repertoires in cytomegalovirus infection. The germline V gene has CDR1 SGHNT and CDR2 YYREEE (reference sequence). This CDR3 has 15 amino acids. V lost 4 bases to trimming and J lost 4 bases; unmatched junction nucleotides: 5. This receptor was identified in a human donor in good health (CMV status not recorded). Some clones in this sample may be carry-over from other donors' samples. V is TRBV5-4 and J is TRBJ2-5; 12 positions agree with TRBD2. The sequencing input was CD8+ T cells from PBMCs. In DNA form, the CDR3 reads TGTGCCAGCAGCACTTCTAGCGGGGGGGTAGAGACCCAGTACTTC. It is translated as CASSTSSGGVETQYF.